This T cell receptor beta chain was captured in a study of a mutant IDH1 vaccine in newly diagnosed glioma. Study details: Previous care, which was radiotherapy, temozolomide, or both, most often involved both. Whole-study findings and limits: The study observed vaccine-induced immune responses in roughly 93% of patients.

TCRdb's copy holds only in-frame clones and misses some; the assay was immunoSEQ multiplex PCR. Of about 51,000 clones listed, 60% to 85% are singletons. The CDR3 loop spans 16 amino acids. The germline CDR1 and CDR2 sequences are MNHNS and SASEGT. Trimming pared 1 base from V and 2 bases from J, leaving 12 bases between. Time point specified: baseline, week 1 (first vaccination visit). Treatment reported: pre-vaccination baseline after standard-of-care therapy. New WHO grade 3 or 4 astrocytomas that were IDH1-mutant and ATRX-lost had been found in donors. This clone was seen a handful of times. Its specificity is unknown.

The receptor's source is a woman aged 40 to 50 with glioma. The source was PBMCs, collected from a glioma patient treated with radiotherapy, temozolomide or both. V and J are TRBV6-1 and TRBJ1-5, with D perhaps matching TRBD1 (5 bases). The CDR3 spells CASSEEGGVGNQPQHF. For the CDR3, the DNA is TGTGCCAGCAGTGAAGAGGGAGGGGTGGGCAATCAGCCCCAGCATTTT.